The 29 T cell receptor beta chains presented below share a single source sample, sequenced in a study of vaccination effects on CD4 cells after COVID-19. Their specific antigens are unknown. Peptide-pool stimulation followed by sequencing identified expanded antigen-specific CD4+ clonotypes in the ViraFEST assay. Culture proceeded for 10 days, and CD4+ T cells were then isolated. All study participants received two doses of BNT162b2 or mRNA-1273 vaccine. Clones were read by immunoSEQ multiplex PCR, and TCRdb kept only the in-frame ones, dropping some. Of 25,000 to 30,000 clones in the sample, more than 60% are singletons; the top ten hold about a tenth. Sequencing was performed on CD4+ T cells from PBMCs cultured with HCoV-NL63 spike peptides, taken after COVID-19 vaccination. Receptors originate from a human donor who received a COVID-19 vaccine.

The chain carries TRBV5-1 and TRBJ1-2; no clear D gene. Trimming left V 0 bases short and J 8 bases short, with 14 bases between. This CDR3 spans 14 amino acids. Per the germline V gene, CDR1 is SGHRS and CDR2 is YFSETQ. The CDR3, as DNA: TGCGCCAGCAGCTTGGCCACGGGATCTATGGGCTACACCTTC. Protein: CASSLATGSMGYTF.

The V gene is TRBV5-5, the J gene TRBJ2-7; a possible D gene is TRBD2 (6 bases). CDR1 is SGHKS, CDR2 YYEKEE, per germline (reference sequence). Trimming took off 4 bases at V and 4 bases at J, with 18 bases between the two ends. The CDR3 covers 15 residues. CDR3 sequence: CASSLSGTSFYEQYF. Here the CDR3 DNA reads TGTGCCAGCAGCCTTAGCGGTACATCATTTTACGAGCAGTACTTC.

The gene calls are TRBV3-1 (or the pseudogene TRBV3-2) and TRBJ2-3; no firm D call. CDR1 is LGHDT and CDR2 is YNNKEL in the germline V gene (reference sequence). The V and J ends lost 1 base and 3 bases respectively, with 2 bases between them. The length of the CDR3 is 12 residues. CDR3 amino acids: CASSQVTDTQYF. The DNA of the CDR3 is TGTGCCAGCAGCCAAGTTACAGATACGCAGTATTTT.

The J gene is TRBJ2-3, the V gene TRBV15; D unclear. Germline CDR1 LNHNV, CDR2 YYDKDF (reference sequence). V lost 5 bases and J lost 2, with 14 bases in between. This CDR3 contains 15 residues. The CDR3: CATSGGSPYTDTQYF. The DNA for the CDR3 is TGTGCCACCAGCGGTGGGTCACCCTACACAGATACGCAGTATTTT.

This clone was observed once. The chain employs TRBV5-1 and TRBJ1-3; D gene uncertain. Germline CDR1 and CDR2: SGHRS and YFSETQ. Deletions cut 0 bases from V and 4 bases from J, with 14 bases between. CDR3 size: 16 residues. This CDR3 reads CASSLVYMGEGNTIYF. The CDR3, as DNA: TGCGCCAGCAGCTTGGTGTATATGGGCGAAGGAAACACCATATATTTT.

The CDR3: CASSWVGTEAYEQYF. As DNA, the CDR3 is TGTGCCAGCAGTTGGGTAGGGACAGAAGCCTACGAGCAGTACTTC. The chain recombines TRBV27 with TRBJ2-7; 7 bases fit TRBD1. The length of the CDR3 is 15 residues. The V and J ends lost 4 bases and 2 bases, in that order; junction bases with no gene match: 8. The germline CDR1 and CDR2 sequences are MNHEY and SMNVEV (reference sequence).

V gene TRBV6-6 combines with J gene TRBJ2-5, with 8 nucleotides matching TRBD2. Germline V gene data show CDR1 as MNHNY and CDR2 as SVGAGI (reference sequence). CDR3 length: 16 residues. V trimming: 5 bases; J trimming: 5 bases; junction bases outside the gene matches: 13. In DNA form, the CDR3 reads TGTGCCAGCAGTCGGGGGGGCGGGGTAGTTATGGAGACCCAGTACTTC. It codes for CASSRGGGVVMETQYF.

This clone came up a few times. The rearrangement uses TRBV19 and TRBJ2-6; D remains ambiguous. Per the germline V gene, CDR1 is LNHDA and CDR2 is SQIVND (reference sequence). This CDR3 spans 16 amino acids. Trimming cost V 7 bases and J 0 bases, with 13 bases left between them. The CDR3 DNA reads TGTGCCAGTAATGAGGCGCAAACCTCTGGGGCCAACGTCCTGACTTTC. This sequence encodes CASNEAQTSGANVLTF.

For this clone: The junction and the germline gene differ at one end; a read error may be behind it. The chain has TRBV6-5 and TRBJ2-7; D is tentatively TRBD1 or TRBD2 (5 bases each). Germline CDR1 MNHEY, CDR2 SVGAGI. The CDR3 runs to 13 residues. The CDR3 protein is CASIRDLSNEQYF. The CDR3 nucleotides are TGTGCCAGCATCAGGGACCTCTCCAACGAGCAGTACTTC.

The chain uses TRBV4-1 and TRBJ2-7; TRBD1 aligns across 9 bases. The junction had 6 bases not matched to a gene; V was cut back by 3 bases and J by 3 bases. The CDR3 is made up of 15 amino acids. Germline CDR1 is MGHRA and CDR2 is YSYEKL. The CDR3 bases are TGCGCCAGCAGCCATTTACCGGGACAGGGCTACGAGCAGTACTTC. This gives the protein CASSHLPGQGYEQYF.

V gene TRBV18 combines with J gene TRBJ1-1; TRBD1 agrees at 7 bases. The germline V gene encodes CDR1 KGHSH and CDR2 LQKENI. V lost 3 bases and J lost 0; bases outside the gene matches: 13. The length of the CDR3 is 18 residues. The CDR3, as DNA: TGTGCCAGCTCACCGAAACAGGGGCGATCCGAGATGAACACTGAAGCTTTCTTT. Translation gives CASSPKQGRSEMNTEAFF.

The chain links TRBV6-1 to TRBJ2-1; the D gene is possibly TRBD2 (6 bases). This CDR3 is built from 15 residues. Trimming pared 0 bases from V and 10 bases from J, leaving 16 bases between. Germline lookup yields CDR1 MNHNS and CDR2 SASEGT. This CDR3 reads CASSEAPRTGREQFF. The CDR3 DNA reads TGTGCCAGCAGTGAAGCCCCTCGGACGGGGAGGGAGCAGTTCTTC.

The CDR3 sequence: CASGGGGQGLSYEQYF. CDR3 DNA sequence: TGTGCCAGCGGCGGAGGAGGACAGGGCCTTTCCTACGAGCAGTACTTC. This chain links TRBV5-5 with TRBJ2-7; 8 bases are a match to TRBD1. Losses at the gene ends were 7 bases for V and 1 base for J; bases not matched to a gene: 13. CDR1 and CDR2 (germline): SGHKS, YYEKEE (reference sequence). The CDR3 runs to 16 residues.

The chain recombines TRBV5-1 with TRBJ2-6; tentative D call: TRBD1 (5 bases). Germline-derived CDR1 and CDR2 are SGHRS and YFSETQ. Trimming cost V 10 bases and J 2 bases, with 13 bases left between them. The CDR3 totals 14 residues. CDR3 region: CADPDSPGANVLTF. The CDR3 DNA sequence: TGCGCCGACCCAGACAGCCCTGGGGCCAACGTCCTGACTTTC. The full variable domain, completed using reference TRBV5-1 and TRBJ2-6, is KAGVTQTPRYLIKTRGQQVTLSCSPISGHRSVSWYQQTPGQGLQFLFEYFSETQRNKGNFPGRFSGRQFSNSRSEMNVSTLELGDSALYLCADPDSPGANVLTFGAGSRLTVL.

This chain connects TRBV2 to TRBJ2-5; perhaps TRBD1 as D (7 bases). The length of the CDR3 is 15 residues. In germline, CDR1 is SNHLY, CDR2 FYNNEI. V lost 6 bases and J 2 bases, leaving 16 bases between the germline ends. CDR3 coding DNA: TGTGCCAGCAGACAAGGGGGGACAGAACAAGAGACCCAGTACTTC. Translation: CASRQGGTEQETQYF.

The rearrangement joins TRBV6-5 to TRBJ2-7; TRBD2 agrees at 14 bases. The CDR3 sequence is 16 residues long. V shed 4 bases, J shed 3 bases, and the junction held 5 bases outside the gene matches. Per the germline V gene, CDR1 is MNHEY and CDR2 is SVGAGI. CDR3 in DNA: TGTGCCAGCAGTTCCGGGACTAGCGGGAGAATCTACGAGCAGTACTTC. This gives the protein CASSSGTSGRIYEQYF.

CDR3: CASSVEGGGELFF. The CDR3 bases are TGTGCCAGCAGCGTAGAGGGCGGCGGGGAGCTGTTTTTT. V and J are TRBV9 and TRBJ2-2, with D unclear. The germline CDR1 and CDR2 sequences are SGDLS and YYNGEE. The length of the CDR3 is 13 residues. The ends were cut back, 0 bases at V and 7 bases at J, with 7 bases in the middle. The full variable domain, in which reference TRBV9 and TRBJ2-2 provide the parts outside the CDR3, is DSGVTQTPKHLITATGQRVTLRCSPRSGDLSVYWYQQSLDQGLQFLIQYYNGEERAKGNILERFSAQQFPDLHSELNLSSLELGDSALYFCASSVEGGGELFFGEGSRLTVL.

The genes are TRBV4-1 and TRBJ2-7, with a weak D call TRBD2 (7 bases). The CDR3 totals 15 residues. V was pared by 4 bases and J by 4 bases, with 17 bases between. CDR1 and CDR2 (germline): MGHRA, YSYEKL. The CDR3 spells CASSPEWRGRYEQYF. The CDR3 nucleotides read TGCGCCAGCAGCCCAGAGTGGCGGGGGCGGTACGAGCAGTACTTC.

The J gene is TRBJ1-6, the V gene TRBV7-8; 9 bases align to TRBD1. V lost 3 bases and J lost 7; bases outside the gene matches: 7. CDR1 and CDR2 from the germline V gene are SGHVS and FQNEAQ. This CDR3 contains 16 residues. The CDR3, as DNA: TGTGCCAGCAGCTTTAGTCTACAGGGGGCCAATTCACCCCTCCACTTT. Translating it yields CASSFSLQGANSPLHF.

The rearrangement joins TRBV12-3 or TRBV12-4 to TRBJ2-5; D is perhaps TRBD1 (5 bases). The ends were cut back, 6 bases at V and 5 bases at J, with 13 bases in the middle. The CDR3 sequence is 13 residues long. The CDR3 nucleotides read TGTGCCAGCAGGGAAGGGGTCGTGGAGACCCAGTACTTC. Translating it yields CASREGVVETQYF.

The chain links TRBV30 to TRBJ2-7; weak D call: TRBD1 (5 bases). The V gene's germline CDR1 is GTSNPN and CDR2 SVGIG (reference sequence). V was pared by 0 bases and J by 3 bases, with 9 bases between. The CDR3 has 13 residues. The CDR3 is CAWSVLQGYEQYF. The DNA of the CDR3 is TGTGCCTGGAGTGTCCTCCAGGGCTACGAGCAGTACTTC.

This clone was picked up one time. CDR3 sequence (DNA): TGTGCCAGCGGTGTGATAGGCGGCTCCTACAATGAGCAGTTCTTC. Protein sequence: CASGVIGGSYNEQFF. This chain links TRBV11-3 with TRBJ2-1; D is unclear. Germline V CDR1 and CDR2: SGHNT, YENEEA. The V end was cut by 8 bases, the J end by 0 bases, with 14 bases between. The CDR3 has 15 residues.

This clone has only a few counts. The CDR3 loop is CASGAGEGHTDTQYF. As DNA, the CDR3 is TGTGCCAGCGGGGCAGGGGAGGGGCACACAGATACGCAGTATTTT. The chain couples TRBV6-5 to TRBJ2-3, with D tentatively TRBD2 (7 bases). From germline, CDR1 is MNHEY and CDR2 SVGAGI. CDR3 length equals 15 residues. V gave up 8 bases and J gave up 2 bases, with 17 bases separating them.

The V gene is TRBV19, the J gene TRBJ2-5, with 7 bases lining up with TRBD1. The CDR3 runs to 13 residues. The V gene's germline CDR1 is LNHDA and CDR2 SQIVND (reference sequence). Trimming at V came to 5 bases and at J to 4 bases, leaving 4 bases not matched to a gene. CDR3 nucleotides: TGTGCCAGTAGTCGCGGACAGGCAGAGACCCAGTACTTC. Translation: CASSRGQAETQYF.

This clone was observed a handful of times. J is TRBJ1-1 and V is TRBV10-1; 8 nucleotides match TRBD1. Germline V CDR1 and CDR2: WNHNN, SYGVQD (reference sequence). V lost 4 bases, J lost 6 bases, and 4 bases stayed unmatched. The CDR3 totals 13 residues. In DNA, the CDR3 is TGCGCCAGCAGTGGACAGGGGATTTCTGAAGCTTTCTTT. Translated: CASSGQGISEAFF.

The chain combines TRBV10-3 with TRBJ2-3; TRBD2 aligns across 8 bases. Unmatched junction bases numbered 5, after V lost 5 bases and J lost 4 bases. Per germline, CDR1 ENHRY and CDR2 SYGVKD. The CDR3 is made up of 14 amino acids. CDR3 nucleotide sequence: TGTGCCATCAGTCCGGGGGGGTCTTCAGATACGCAGTATTTT. This sequence encodes CAISPGGSSDTQYF.

The chain has TRBV29-1 and TRBJ1-1; D ambiguous. The CDR3 spans 12 residues. Deletions cut 7 bases from V and 3 bases from J, with 12 bases between. Germline values: CDR1 SQVTM, CDR2 ANQGSEA. CDR3 coding DNA: TGCAGCGGGCTACACGAATACACTGAAGCTTTCTTT. This codes for CSGLHEYTEAFF.

The chain couples TRBV30 to TRBJ2-5; D gene unclear. Germline loops: CDR1 GTSNPN, CDR2 SVGIG (reference sequence). Trimming pared 3 bases from V and 2 bases from J, leaving 10 bases between. The CDR3 length is 13 residues. The CDR3 spells CAWSRRLQETQYF. In DNA, the CDR3 is TGTGCCTGGAGCCGTCGGTTACAAGAGACCCAGTACTTC.

The CDR3, as DNA: TGTGCCAGCAGCTTAAGCGGGAGGGACTCCTACGAGCAGTACTTC. This codes for CASSLSGRDSYEQYF. V is TRBV11-2 and J is TRBJ2-7, with TRBD2 identical over 10 bases. The CDR3 runs to 15 residues. V lost 2 bases, J lost 0 bases, and 1 base stayed unmatched. Per germline, CDR1 SGHAT and CDR2 FQNNGV.